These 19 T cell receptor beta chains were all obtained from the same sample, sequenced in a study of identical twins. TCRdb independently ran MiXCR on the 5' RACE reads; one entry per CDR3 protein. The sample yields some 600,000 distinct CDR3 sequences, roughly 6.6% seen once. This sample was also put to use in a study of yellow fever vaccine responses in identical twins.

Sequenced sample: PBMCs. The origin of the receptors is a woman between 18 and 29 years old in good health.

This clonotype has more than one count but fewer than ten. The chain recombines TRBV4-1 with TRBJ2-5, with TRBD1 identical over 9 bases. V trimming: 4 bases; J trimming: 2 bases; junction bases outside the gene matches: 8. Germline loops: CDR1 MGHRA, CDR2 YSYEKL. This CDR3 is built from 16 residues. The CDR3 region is CASSRLGTGKQETQYF. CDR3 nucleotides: TGCGCCAGCAGCCGCTTAGGGACAGGGAAACAAGAGACCCAGTACTTC.

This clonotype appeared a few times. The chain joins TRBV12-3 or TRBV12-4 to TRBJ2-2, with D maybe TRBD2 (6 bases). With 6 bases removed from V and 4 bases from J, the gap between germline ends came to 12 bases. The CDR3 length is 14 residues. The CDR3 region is CASSPTGVTGELFF. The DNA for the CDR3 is TGTGCCAGCAGCCCGACGGGGGTCACCGGGGAGCTGTTTTTT.

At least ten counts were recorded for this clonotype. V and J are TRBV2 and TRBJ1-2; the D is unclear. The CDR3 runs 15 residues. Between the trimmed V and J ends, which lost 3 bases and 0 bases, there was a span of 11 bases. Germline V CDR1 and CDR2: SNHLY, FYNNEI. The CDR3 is CASSDRPEANYGYTF. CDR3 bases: TGTGCCAGCAGTGACCGGCCGGAAGCTAACTATGGCTACACCTTC.

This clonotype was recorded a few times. CDR3 amino acids: CATAPAGVNEQYF. The CDR3 DNA reads TGTGCCACAGCCCCTGCGGGAGTGAACGAGCAGTACTTC. The chain couples TRBV12-3 or TRBV12-4 to TRBJ2-7; 7 bases are a match to TRBD2. This CDR3 comprises 13 residues. J lost 5 bases, V lost 10 bases, and 11 bases had no gene match.

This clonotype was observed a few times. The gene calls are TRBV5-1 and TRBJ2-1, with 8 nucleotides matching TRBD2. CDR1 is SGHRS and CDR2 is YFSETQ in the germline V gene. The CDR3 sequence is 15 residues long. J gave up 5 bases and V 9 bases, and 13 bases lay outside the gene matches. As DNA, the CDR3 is TGCGCCACCGAAAACAGACTAGCGCCAAACAATGAGCAGTTCTTC. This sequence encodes CATENRLAPNNEQFF.

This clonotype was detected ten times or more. In nucleotides, the CDR3 is TGTGCCACCAGCAGAGAGCGCCAGGGGTTATCCGGGGAGCTGTTTTTT. This sequence encodes CATSRERQGLSGELFF. The rearrangement joins TRBV15 to TRBJ2-2; TRBD1 is a possible D gene (6 bases). V was clipped by 0 bases and J by 6 bases, with 14 bases between them. From germline, CDR1 is LNHNV and CDR2 YYDKDF (reference sequence). This CDR3 has 16 residues.

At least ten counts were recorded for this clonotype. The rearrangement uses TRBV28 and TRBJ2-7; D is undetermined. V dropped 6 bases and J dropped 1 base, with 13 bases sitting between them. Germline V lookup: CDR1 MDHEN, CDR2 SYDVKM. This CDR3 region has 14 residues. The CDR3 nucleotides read TGTGCCAGCAGCCCCCGAAGGATATCCTACGAGCAGTACGTC. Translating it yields CASSPRRISYEQYV.

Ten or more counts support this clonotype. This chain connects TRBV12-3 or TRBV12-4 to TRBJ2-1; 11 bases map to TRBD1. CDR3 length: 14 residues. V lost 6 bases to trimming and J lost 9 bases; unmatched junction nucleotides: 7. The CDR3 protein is CASSLGQGVGEQFF. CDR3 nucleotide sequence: TGTGCCAGCAGCCTGGGACAGGGGGTGGGTGAGCAGTTCTTC.

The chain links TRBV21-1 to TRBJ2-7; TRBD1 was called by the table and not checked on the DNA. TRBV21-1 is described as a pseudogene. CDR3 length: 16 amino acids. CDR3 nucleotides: TGTGCCAGCAGGTCCCATCTGGGGACAGACAATTACGAGCAGTACGTC. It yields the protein CASRSHLGTDNYEQYV.

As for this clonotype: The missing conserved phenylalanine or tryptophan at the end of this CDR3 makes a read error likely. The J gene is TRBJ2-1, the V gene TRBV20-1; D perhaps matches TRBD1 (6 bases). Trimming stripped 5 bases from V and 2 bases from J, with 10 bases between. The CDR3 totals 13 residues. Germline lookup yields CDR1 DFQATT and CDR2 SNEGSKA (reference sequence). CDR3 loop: CSAGNRAYNEQFY. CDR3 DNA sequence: TGCAGTGCTGGAAACAGGGCCTACAATGAGCAGTTCTAC.

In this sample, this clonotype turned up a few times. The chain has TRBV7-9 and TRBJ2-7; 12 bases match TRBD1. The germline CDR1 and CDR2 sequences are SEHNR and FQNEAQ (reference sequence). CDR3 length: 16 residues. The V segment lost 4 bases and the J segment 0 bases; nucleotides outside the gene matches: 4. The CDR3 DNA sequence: TGTGCCAGCAGCTACGGGACAGGGGGCAGCTCCTACGAGCAGTACTTC. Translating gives CASSYGTGGSSYEQYF.

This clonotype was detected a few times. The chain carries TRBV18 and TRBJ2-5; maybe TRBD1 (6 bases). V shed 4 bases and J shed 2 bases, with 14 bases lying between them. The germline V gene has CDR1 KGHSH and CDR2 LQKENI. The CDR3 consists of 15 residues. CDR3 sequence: CASSHDRTVQETQYF. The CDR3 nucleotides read TGTGCCAGCTCACACGACAGGACAGTACAAGAGACCCAGTACTTC.

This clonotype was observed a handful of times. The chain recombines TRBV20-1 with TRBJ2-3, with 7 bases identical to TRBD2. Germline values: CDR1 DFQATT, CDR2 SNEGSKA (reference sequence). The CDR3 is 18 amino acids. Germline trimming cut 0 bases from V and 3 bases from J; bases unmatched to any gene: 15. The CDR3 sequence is CSARDRLADAASTDTQYF. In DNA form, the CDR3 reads TGCAGTGCTAGAGATCGGCTAGCGGATGCCGCTAGTACAGATACGCAGTATTTT.

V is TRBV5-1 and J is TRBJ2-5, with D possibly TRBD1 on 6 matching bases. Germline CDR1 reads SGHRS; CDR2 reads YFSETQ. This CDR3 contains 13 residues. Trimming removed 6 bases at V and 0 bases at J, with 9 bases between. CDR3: CASTGDNQETQYF. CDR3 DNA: TGCGCCAGCACAGGGGATAACCAAGAGACCCAGTACTTC.

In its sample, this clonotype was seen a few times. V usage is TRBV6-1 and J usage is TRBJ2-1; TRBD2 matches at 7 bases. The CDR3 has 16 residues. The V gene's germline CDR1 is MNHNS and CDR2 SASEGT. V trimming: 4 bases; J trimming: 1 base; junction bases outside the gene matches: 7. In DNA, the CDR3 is TGTGCCAGCAGTGTTTCTAGCGGCCTATCCTACAATGAGCAGTTCTTC. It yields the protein CASSVSSGLSYNEQFF.

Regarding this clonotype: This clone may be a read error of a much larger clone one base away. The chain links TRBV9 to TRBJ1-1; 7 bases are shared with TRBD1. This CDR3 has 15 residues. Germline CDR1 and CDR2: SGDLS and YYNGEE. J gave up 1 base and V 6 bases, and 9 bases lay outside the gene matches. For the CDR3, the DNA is TGTGCCAGCAACCCCACGGACAGGACGAACACTGAAGCTTTCTTT. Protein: CASNPTDRTNTEAFF.

CDR3 sequence: CASSPETATDTQYF. The CDR3 nucleotides read TGTGCCAGCAGCCCGGAAACGGCCACAGATACGCAGTATTTT. The rearrangement links TRBV6-1 to TRBJ2-3; D call uncertain. Between the trimmed V and J ends, which lost 6 bases and 2 bases, there was a span of 12 bases. There are 14 residues in the CDR3. Germline V gene data show CDR1 as MNHNS and CDR2 as SASEGT.

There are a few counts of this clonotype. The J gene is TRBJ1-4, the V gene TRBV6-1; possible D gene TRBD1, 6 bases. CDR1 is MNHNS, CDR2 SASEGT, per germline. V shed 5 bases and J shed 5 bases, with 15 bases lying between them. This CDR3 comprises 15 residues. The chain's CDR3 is CASSKDRSYNEKLFF. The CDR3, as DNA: TGTGCCAGCAGTAAAGACAGGTCTTACAATGAAAAACTGTTTTTT.

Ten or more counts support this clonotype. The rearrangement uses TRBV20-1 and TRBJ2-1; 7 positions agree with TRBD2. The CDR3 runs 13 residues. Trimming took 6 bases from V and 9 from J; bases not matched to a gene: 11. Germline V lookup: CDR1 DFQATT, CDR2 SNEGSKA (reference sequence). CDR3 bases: TGCAGTGCGGCCCCGACTAGCCTGGGTGAGCAGTTCTTC. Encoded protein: CSAAPTSLGEQFF.